The 23 T cell receptor beta chains below come from one sample, sequenced in a study of blood T cell repertoires in COVID-19 (TCRdb year 2020). Library preparation used the immunoSEQ multiplex PCR assay. Sourced from immuneACCESS, this table was stored by TCRdb with only in-frame sequences that have V and J called. A share of the clones is absent; for the studies checked, an unresolved V gene accounts for under half, and the remainder has no known explanation. The sample contains 80,000 to 100,000 clones, about 91% of them found a single time. Roughly 1.8% of the sample is held by the ten biggest clonotypes. The specimen was peripheral blood. The receptors stem from a human donor with active COVID-19. The donor label of this sample is uncertain.

The rearrangement links TRBV11-2 to TRBJ1-4; the match to TRBD1 covers 9 bases. This CDR3 spans 14 amino acids. Per the germline V gene, CDR1 is SGHAT and CDR2 is FQNNGV. V shed 4 bases, J shed 8 bases, and the junction held 5 bases outside the gene matches. DNA of the CDR3: TGTGCCAGCAGCTCGAACAGGGGGCGAGAAAAACTGTTTTTT. Protein: CASSSNRGREKLFF.

The chain employs TRBV7-9 and TRBJ2-7; D is perhaps TRBD1 (6 bases). Germline V lookup: CDR1 SEHNR, CDR2 FQNEAQ (reference sequence). The CDR3 is 15 amino acids. With 2 bases removed from V and 6 bases from J, the gap between germline ends came to 17 bases. CDR3 sequence: CASSLKAQGFSEQYF. CDR3 DNA: TGTGCCAGCAGCTTAAAAGCGCAGGGGTTCTCCGAGCAGTACTTC.

The CDR3 DNA reads as TGCGCCAGCAGCCTTCTCGCCCAGTCCGCAGATACGCAGTATTTT. Encoded protein: CASSLLAQSADTQYF. The rearrangement uses TRBV5-1 and TRBJ2-3; no clear D gene. The CDR3 covers 15 residues. Trimming removed 4 bases at V and 4 bases at J, with 16 bases between. The V gene's germline CDR1 is SGHRS and CDR2 YFSETQ.

The chain is built from TRBV2 and TRBJ1-2; TRBD1 aligns across 8 bases. This CDR3 contains 13 residues. With V trimmed by 7 bases and J by 7 bases, 8 bases remained unmatched. Germline values: CDR1 SNHLY, CDR2 FYNNEI. CDR3 in DNA: TGTGCCAGCACCGTGGACAGGGAGTTTGGCTACACCTTC. Protein sequence: CASTVDREFGYTF. Using reference TRBV2 and TRBJ1-2 for the parts outside the CDR3, the full variable domain is EPEVTQTPSHQVTQMGQEVILRCVPISNHLYFYWYRQILGQKVEFLVSFYNNEISEKSEIFDDQFSVERPDGSNFTLKIRSTKLEDSAMYFCASTVDREFGYTFGSGTRLTVV.

The J gene is TRBJ1-2, the V gene TRBV4-2; tentatively, D is TRBD1 (6 bases). From germline, CDR1 is LGHNA and CDR2 YNFKEQ. The CDR3 spans 18 residues. Trimming left V 0 bases short and J 0 bases short, with 17 bases between. Written as DNA, the CDR3 is TGTGCCAGCAGCCAAGAGGGAAAGGCAGGGGCAGCTAACTATGGCTACACCTTC. This encodes CASSQEGKAGAANYGYTF.

The chain is built from TRBV27 and TRBJ2-3; the match to TRBD1 covers 8 bases. The length of the CDR3 is 15 residues. CDR1 is MNHEY and CDR2 is SMNVEV in the germline V gene (reference sequence). Trimming took 0 bases from V and 7 from J; bases not matched to a gene: 6. In nucleotides, the CDR3 is TGTGCCAGCAGTTTATCGGCAGGGGGCGAATATACGCAGTATTTT. Protein sequence: CASSLSAGGEYTQYF.

The chain combines TRBV14 with TRBJ2-7, with TRBD2 identical over 8 bases. CDR3 length: 14 amino acids. Trimming at V came to 4 bases and at J to 2 bases, leaving 4 bases not matched to a gene. Germline V gene lookup returns CDR1 SGHDN and CDR2 FVKESK. CDR3 protein: CASSPGGLAYEQYF. The CDR3 DNA reads TGTGCCAGCAGCCCCGGGGGACTAGCCTACGAGCAGTACTTC.

The chain joins TRBV7-9 to TRBJ2-7; maybe TRBD2 (5 bases). Per the germline V gene, CDR1 is SEHNR and CDR2 is FQNEAQ (reference sequence). The CDR3 runs to 13 residues. V was pared by 6 bases and J by 4 bases, with 13 bases between. The CDR3 is CASSPGVGYEQYF. CDR3 DNA: TGTGCCAGCAGTCCCGGGGTGGGGTACGAGCAGTACTTC.

The V and J genes are TRBV19 and TRBJ2-1; 10 bases line up with TRBD1. CDR3 length equals 17 residues. CDR1 LNHDA and CDR2 SQIVND come from the germline V gene (reference sequence). The J segment lost 2 bases and the V segment lost 5 bases, leaving 9 bases of the junction unmatched. CDR3 DNA: TGTGCCAGTAGTGCTAAAGCCGGGACAGGGGCCTACAATGAGCAGTTCTTC. Its protein is CASSAKAGTGAYNEQFF.

V and J are TRBV11-3 and TRBJ2-6, with 8 bases that match TRBD1. The CDR3 runs 15 residues. V shed 5 bases and J 2 bases; nucleotides not matched to a gene: 2. From germline, CDR1 is SGHNT and CDR2 YENEEA. CDR3 sequence: CASSPGQAGANVLTF. The CDR3 DNA sequence: TGTGCCAGCAGCCCGGGACAGGCTGGGGCCAACGTCCTGACTTTC. The variable domain in full, completed from reference TRBV11-3 and TRBJ2-6, reads EAGVVQSPRYKIIEKKQPVAFWCNPISGHNTLYWYLQNLGQGPELLIRYENEEAVDDSQLPKDRFSAERLKGVDSTLKIQPAELGDSAVYLCASSPGQAGANVLTFGAGSRLTVL.

The rearrangement uses TRBV6-2 or TRBV6-3 and TRBJ2-1; D is ambiguous. The CDR3 totals 13 residues. The V end lost 6 bases, the J end lost 4 bases, and 10 bases lay between the germline ends. Per the germline V gene, CDR1 is MNHEY and CDR2 is SVGEGT. In DNA form, the CDR3 reads TGTGCCAGCAGCAAGTGGCAGTACAATGAGCAGTTCTTC. Its protein product is CASSKWQYNEQFF.

The V and J genes are TRBV2 and TRBJ2-1; no firm D call. There are 13 residues in the CDR3. V shed 8 bases and J shed 4 bases, with 12 bases lying between them. Germline V CDR1 and CDR2: SNHLY, FYNNEI. CDR3 sequence reads: CASGSESYNEQFF. The CDR3 DNA follows: TGTGCCAGCGGCAGCGAGTCTTACAATGAGCAGTTCTTC.

This rearrangement joins TRBV5-4 to TRBJ2-5; D remains ambiguous. Germline assignment: CDR1 SGHNT and CDR2 YYREEE (reference sequence). The V and J ends lost 4 bases and 2 bases respectively, with 6 bases between them. The CDR3 has 12 residues. The CDR3 region has the DNA TGTGCCAGCAGCCTCCCGCAAGAGACCCAGTACTTC. Translation: CASSLPQETQYF.

V usage is TRBV3-1 (or the pseudogene TRBV3-2) and J usage is TRBJ2-1, with a tentative D call TRBD2 (6 bases). Per germline, CDR1 LGHDT and CDR2 YNNKEL (reference sequence). The V and J ends lost 5 bases and 11 bases respectively, with 16 bases between them. This CDR3 is built from 13 residues. The CDR3: CASSSRLGGQQFF. CDR3 nucleotide sequence: TGTGCCAGCAGCTCGAGACTGGGGGGTCAGCAGTTCTTC.

This chain connects TRBV7-2 to TRBJ1-3, with unresolved D. V lost 0 bases to trimming and J lost 0 bases, with 3 bases between them. The CDR3 is made up of 14 amino acids. CDR1 and CDR2 (germline): SGHTA, FQGNSA. CDR3 coding DNA: TGTGCCAGCAGCTTAGCAGCCTCTGGAAACACCATATATTTT. Translated, it gives CASSLAASGNTIYF.

This rearrangement joins TRBV4-2 to TRBJ1-1; no clear D gene. The CDR3 loop spans 15 amino acids. V lost 3 bases and J lost 6, with 17 bases in between. Per the germline V gene, CDR1 is LGHNA and CDR2 is YNFKEQ. CDR3 sequence: CASSHEEGLVAEAFF. The CDR3 DNA follows: TGTGCCAGCAGCCATGAAGAGGGTCTGGTCGCTGAAGCTTTCTTT.

The chain employs TRBV25-1 and TRBJ2-3, with 9 bases matching TRBD2. The CDR3 covers 16 residues. The V gene's germline CDR1 is MGHDK and CDR2 SYGVNS. Trimming at V came to 1 base and at J to 5 bases, leaving 7 bases not matched to a gene. The CDR3 nucleotides are TGTGCCAGCAGTGAATCAGGCGGGGGGGCTGTAGATACGCAGTATTTT. Translated: CASSESGGGAVDTQYF.

V and J are TRBV24-1 and TRBJ1-4, with TRBD1 matching 9 bases. Germline-derived CDR1 and CDR2 are KGHDR and SFDVKD. The CDR3 spans 15 residues. With 5 bases clipped from V and 7 bases from J, the junction kept 7 bases outside the gene matches. The CDR3, as DNA: TGTGCCACCAGTGCTCAGGACAGGGGAGGTGAAAAACTGTTTTTT. Translation gives CATSAQDRGGEKLFF.

V gene TRBV6-5 combines with J gene TRBJ1-1; D might be TRBD1 (6 bases). With 0 bases removed from V and 1 base from J, the gap between germline ends came to 9 bases. From germline, CDR1 is MNHEY and CDR2 SVGAGI. CDR3 length: 15 residues. CDR3 bases: TGTGCCAGCAGTTACTCACGACAGGCGAACACTGAAGCTTTCTTT. Its translation: CASSYSRQANTEAFF.

J is TRBJ1-2 and V is TRBV9; no clear D. Germline CDR1 reads SGDLS; CDR2 reads YYNGEE. There are 14 residues in the CDR3. V was pared by 2 bases and J by 1 base, with 9 bases between. The CDR3 reads CASSVDTINYGYTF. CDR3 nucleotides: TGTGCCAGCAGCGTCGACACCATTAACTATGGCTACACCTTC.

A note on this clone: Other DNA sequences in the sample encode the same CDR3. The rearrangement joins TRBV6-1 to TRBJ1-4; D is possibly TRBD1 (5 bases). The V gene's germline CDR1 is MNHNS and CDR2 SASEGT. V was shortened by 3 bases and J by 2 bases, with 16 bases between the two germline ends. The CDR3 runs 17 residues. The CDR3, as DNA: TGTGCCAGCAGTGAGGCGCTTCGGGGGTCTACTAATGAAAAACTGTTTTTT. This translates into CASSEALRGSTNEKLFF.

The J gene is TRBJ2-7, the V gene TRBV9, with D hard to call. The V gene's germline CDR1 is SGDLS and CDR2 YYNGEE. The ends were cut back, 0 bases at V and 2 bases at J, with 9 bases in the middle. CDR3 length equals 14 residues. The CDR3 sequence is CASSVGAETYEQYF. The CDR3 nucleotides read TGTGCCAGCAGCGTAGGGGCTGAAACCTACGAGCAGTACTTC.

The chain is built from TRBV7-6 and TRBJ2-3; 11 bases fit TRBD2. CDR3 length: 16 amino acids. V shed 4 bases, J shed 5 bases, and the junction held 8 bases outside the gene matches. The germline V gene has CDR1 SGHVS and CDR2 FNYEAQ. CDR3: CASSYTSSGGRDTQYF. The CDR3 nucleotides read TGTGCCAGCAGCTACACCTCTAGCGGGGGGCGAGATACGCAGTATTTT.